Presented here are 17 T cell receptor beta chains from one specimen sequenced in a study of T cells in narcolepsy. The table came from immunoSEQ multiplex PCR; TCRdb's copy has only in-frame clones and leaves some out. The sample lists about 35,000 clones; 75% to 90% were seen once. Sequenced material: CD45RA- memory CD4+ T cells from PBMCs. These TCRs come from a human donor with narcolepsy.

The rearrangement links TRBV28 to TRBJ1-1; D ambiguous. Per the germline V gene, CDR1 is MDHEN and CDR2 is SYDVKM. Trimming removed 6 bases from V and 0 bases from J, with 14 bases in between. This CDR3 region has 15 residues. In nucleotides, the CDR3 is TGTGCCAGCAGCCCGTTCGGGTACATGAACACTGAAGCTTTCTTT. Amino acid sequence: CASSPFGYMNTEAFF.

This chain joins TRBV10-3 and TRBJ1-5; tentative D call: TRBD1 (6 bases). V was clipped by 3 bases and J by 2 bases, with 17 bases between them. This CDR3 spans 17 amino acids. Germline lookup yields CDR1 ENHRY and CDR2 SYGVKD. CDR3 in DNA: TGTGCCATCAGTGACTCAAATTCAGGGGTTGGCAATCAGCCCCAGCATTTT. Encoded protein: CAISDSNSGVGNQPQHF.

This clone was recorded only once. V is TRBV5-1 and J is TRBJ2-2; 12 bases match TRBD2. Germline V gene lookup returns CDR1 SGHRS and CDR2 YFSETQ. The V gene end was trimmed by 1 base and the J gene end by 6 bases; junction bases not matched to a gene: 4. The CDR3 consists of 16 residues. For the CDR3, the DNA is TGCGCCAGCAGCTTGAGTCTAGCGGGAGGGGCCGGGGAGCTGTTTTTT. Its protein is CASSLSLAGGAGELFF.

V gene TRBV5-1 combines with J gene TRBJ1-2; D is unresolved. In germline, CDR1 is SGHRS, CDR2 YFSETQ. Trimming took off 4 bases at V and 3 bases at J, with 7 bases between the two ends. This CDR3 has 12 amino acids. CDR3 DNA: TGCGCCAGCAGCCCTTCCGACTATGGCTACACCTTC. Translated: CASSPSDYGYTF.

The chain combines TRBV30 with TRBJ1-2; a possible D gene is TRBD1 (5 bases). CDR3 length: 16 amino acids. The ends were cut back, 0 bases at V and 8 bases at J, with 22 bases in the middle. Germline V gene data show CDR1 as GTSNPN and CDR2 as SVGIG (reference sequence). The CDR3 spells CAWSVDFSGTRKGYTF. The CDR3 DNA is TGTGCCTGGAGTGTAGATTTCTCCGGGACCAGGAAAGGCTACACCTTC.

This chain joins TRBV2 and TRBJ2-7; 8 bases agree with TRBD1. CDR1 and CDR2 (germline): SNHLY, FYNNEI. The ends lost 6 bases at V and 2 bases at J; junction bases unmatched: 0. There are 12 residues in the CDR3. CDR3 nucleotides: TGTGCCAGCAGGGGACAGGCCTACGAGCAGTACTTC. Amino acids: CASRGQAYEQYF.

The V call is TRBV23-1, the J call TRBJ2-2, with no clear D. TRBV23-1 is flagged as an ORF with uncertain function. This CDR3 spans 17 amino acids. Trimming cost V 0 bases and J 4 bases, with 15 bases left between them. The CDR3 protein is CASSQSWPERATGELFF. The DNA of the CDR3 is TGCGCCAGCAGTCAATCCTGGCCAGAAAGGGCCACCGGGGAGCTGTTTTTT.

The chain couples TRBV7-9 to TRBJ1-5; 10 positions agree with TRBD1. With V trimmed by 6 bases and J by 7 bases, 6 bases remained unmatched. Germline V CDR1 and CDR2: SEHNR, FQNEAQ (reference sequence). The CDR3 consists of 14 residues. This CDR3 is CASRLDRGGQPQHF. The CDR3 DNA sequence: TGTGCCAGCAGGCTGGACAGGGGGGGCCAGCCCCAGCATTTT.

The V call is TRBV11-2, the J call TRBJ2-7, with 9 nucleotides matching TRBD2. Germline V gene data show CDR1 as SGHAT and CDR2 as FQNNGV. J was trimmed by 7 bases and V by 4 bases; bases with no gene match: 11. CDR3 length: 15 amino acids. CDR3: CASSSQVAGVGEQYF. DNA of the CDR3: TGTGCCAGCAGCTCGCAGGTAGCGGGAGTTGGGGAGCAGTACTTC.

This chain links TRBV5-6 with TRBJ1-2; D unresolved. Germline CDR1 SGHDT, CDR2 YYEEEE. The CDR3 sequence is 13 residues long. V gave up 1 base and J gave up 2 bases, with 6 bases separating them. CDR3 protein: CASSLTENYGYTF. CDR3 in DNA: TGTGCCAGCAGCTTGACAGAGAACTATGGCTACACCTTC.

The gene calls are TRBV28 and TRBJ1-5; D might be TRBD1 (6 bases). Germline V lookup: CDR1 MDHEN, CDR2 SYDVKM. Trimming pared 2 bases from V and 3 bases from J, leaving 8 bases between. The CDR3 has 14 amino acids. DNA of the CDR3: TGTGCCAGCAGTTTAACAGGGATCAATCAGCCCCAGCATTTT. This encodes CASSLTGINQPQHF.

V gene TRBV7-2 combines with J gene TRBJ2-5, with D uncertain. The CDR3 runs to 12 residues. V shed 1 base and J shed 5 bases, with 5 bases lying between them. Germline CDR1 and CDR2: SGHTA and FQGNSA. CDR3 sequence reads: CASSLGSETQYF. The CDR3 coding sequence is TGTGCCAGCAGCTTAGGGTCCGAGACCCAGTACTTC.

The chain has TRBV2 and TRBJ2-7; D is possibly TRBD2 (7 bases). The CDR3 sequence is 11 residues long. The V gene lost 7 bases and the J gene lost 6 bases, with 10 bases spanning the gap. Germline V gene lookup returns CDR1 SNHLY and CDR2 FYNNEI. CDR3 sequence: CASNGGREQYF. The CDR3 coding sequence is TGTGCCAGCAACGGGGGGCGCGAGCAGTACTTC. The full variable domain, its missing parts supplied by reference TRBV2 and TRBJ2-7, is EPEVTQTPSHQVTQMGQEVILRCVPISNHLYFYWYRQILGQKVEFLVSFYNNEISEKSEIFDDQFSVERPDGSNFTLKIRSTKLEDSAMYFCASNGGREQYFGPGTRLTVT.

The chain recombines TRBV6-1 with TRBJ1-2; 8 nucleotides align to TRBD1. The CDR3 covers 14 residues. The germline V gene has CDR1 MNHNS and CDR2 SASEGT. V lost 6 bases and J lost 4; bases outside the gene matches: 7. The CDR3 DNA reads TGTGCCAGCAGGTACAGGGGGTCCGGCTATGGCTACACCTTC. This codes for CASRYRGSGYGYTF.

The V and J genes are TRBV7-9 and TRBJ2-1; TRBD2 agrees at 8 bases. The CDR3 loop spans 18 amino acids. The V and J ends lost 1 base and 1 base, in that order; junction bases with no gene match: 9. Germline-derived CDR1 and CDR2 are SEHNR and FQNEAQ (reference sequence). The CDR3 here is CASSLEAREAVSYNEQFF. In DNA, the CDR3 is TGTGCCAGCAGCTTAGAGGCGCGGGAGGCCGTATCCTACAATGAGCAGTTCTTC.

This sequence joins TRBV9 and TRBJ1-2; D gene ambiguous. Germline loops: CDR1 SGDLS, CDR2 YYNGEE. The CDR3 loop spans 14 amino acids. V lost 0 bases, J lost 1 base, and 7 bases lay in between. CDR3: CASSVGGINYGYTF. The CDR3 DNA reads as TGTGCCAGCAGCGTAGGAGGGATTAACTATGGCTACACCTTC.

This clone has only one observation. The V and J genes are TRBV7-9 and TRBJ1-2; possible D gene TRBD1, 5 bases. The CDR3 loop spans 15 amino acids. The V gene's germline CDR1 is SEHNR and CDR2 FQNEAQ (reference sequence). V gave up 8 bases and J gave up 8 bases, with 24 bases separating them. The CDR3 bases are TGTGCCAGCGGCGTGGATTTGGCCTGGGCAGGGGGCTACACCTTC. It is translated as CASGVDLAWAGGYTF. The full variable domain, completed using reference TRBV7-9 and TRBJ1-2, is DTGVSQNPRHKITKRGQNVTFRCDPISEHNRLYWYRQTLGQGPEFLTYFQNEAQLEKSRLLSDRFSAERPKGSFSTLEIQRTEQGDSAMYLCASGVDLAWAGGYTFGSGTRLTVV.